The source of this T cell receptor (beta chain) is a study of human T cells and chemical hapten exposure. Study conclusions and caveats: The number of TCRs over 1 in 1000 frequency stayed unchanged after DPC.

Unseparated into fractions, whole blood served as the source from which total RNA was extracted. Per the study methods: Counting gave a median of 95,638 TCRs per sample, with values ranging from about 23,224 to 750,000. TCRdb processed the 5' RACE reads anew with MiXCR; each CDR3 protein has one entry. What appears here as the V and J calls and clone size reflects TCRdb's work, not the paper's. The sample holds approximately 140,000 distinct CDR3 sequences; around 4.4% are singletons and the top ten take about 1.3%. V was shortened by 2 bases and J by 5 bases, with 10 bases between the two germline ends. The CDR3 length is 14 residues. The germline V gene has CDR1 SGHTA and CDR2 FQGTGA. At least ten counts were recorded for this clonotype. The antigen is undetermined.

The TCR comes from a female donor in good health. J is TRBJ2-1 and V is TRBV7-3; no firm D call. The CDR3 reads CASSLPGPHNEQFF. The CDR3 nucleotides read TGTGCCAGCAGCTTACCCGGGCCGCACAATGAGCAGTTCTTC.